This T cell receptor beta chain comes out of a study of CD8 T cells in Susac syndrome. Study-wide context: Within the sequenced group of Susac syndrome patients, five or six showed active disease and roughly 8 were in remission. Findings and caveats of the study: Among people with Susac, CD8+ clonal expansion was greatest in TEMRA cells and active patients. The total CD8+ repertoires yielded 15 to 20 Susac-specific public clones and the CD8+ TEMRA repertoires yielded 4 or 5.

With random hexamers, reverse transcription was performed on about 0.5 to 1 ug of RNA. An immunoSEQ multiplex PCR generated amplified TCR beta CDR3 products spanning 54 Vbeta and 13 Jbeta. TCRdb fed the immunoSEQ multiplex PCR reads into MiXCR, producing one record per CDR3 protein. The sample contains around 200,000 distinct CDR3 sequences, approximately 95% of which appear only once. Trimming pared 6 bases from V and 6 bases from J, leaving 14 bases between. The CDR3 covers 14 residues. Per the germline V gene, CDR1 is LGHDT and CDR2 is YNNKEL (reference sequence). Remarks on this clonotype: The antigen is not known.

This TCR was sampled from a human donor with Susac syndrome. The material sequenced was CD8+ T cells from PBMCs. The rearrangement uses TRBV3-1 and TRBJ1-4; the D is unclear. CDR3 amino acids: CASSMRGSDEKLFF. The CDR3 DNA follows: TGTGCCAGCAGTATGAGAGGATCTGATGAAAAACTGTTTTTT.